These T cell receptor beta chains were read from a single sample in a study of Ad26.COV2.S vaccination and SARS-CoV-2 variants. Method: immunoSEQ multiplex PCR; TCRdb's copy keeps in-frame clones and lacks some. The data show some 330,000 clones, with roughly 90% seen just once and about 5% held by the top ten. Sequenced material: peripheral blood, taken in a trial of Ad26.COV2.S vaccine versus placebo. All receptors derive from a person between 18 and 59 years old who received the Ad26.COV2.S COVID-19 vaccine or a placebo. The CDR3 runs from the conserved cysteine through the conserved F or W. The order of the fields is J gene, V gene, clone size, D gene, CDR3 protein, CDR3 DNA. D genes are given only for firm matches. Not all rows give a size; the values are once, few, many and, for expanded clones, a class.

>TRBJ1-2|TRBV11-2|once|-
CASTVGGNYGYTF
TGTGCCAGCACTGTAGGTGGGAACTATGGCTACACCTTC
>TRBJ1-1|TRBV18|-|-
CASEGGNTEAFF
TGTGCCAGCGAGGGGGGAAACACTGAAGCTTTCTTT
>TRBJ2-2|TRBV6-5|-|TRBD2
CAGLAGARAGELFF
TGTGCCGGACTAGCGGGAGCGAGGGCCGGGGAGCTGTTTTTT
>TRBJ1-4|TRBV4-1|-|TRBD1
CASSQRDRGTNEKLFF
TGCGCCAGCAGCCAACGGGACAGGGGGACTAATGAAAAACTGTTTTTT
>TRBJ2-2|TRBV13|-|-
CASSAGTPTGELFF
TGTGCCAGCAGCGCCGGGACCCCCACCGGGGAGCTGTTTTTT
>TRBJ1-5|TRBV6-5|-|-
CASREGGPQHF
TGTGCCAGCAGGGAGGGAGGGCCCCAGCATTTT
>TRBJ2-3|TRBV28|-|TRBD2
CASGGGLDTQYF
TGTGCCAGCGGGGGGGGGTTAGATACGCAGTATTTT
>TRBJ2-7|TRBV9|-|-
CASSVNPLGQTIPHF
TGTGCCAGCAGCGTGAACCCATTAGGACAGACTATACCTCACTTC
>TRBJ1-2|TRBV28|few|-
CASSLRTRGYTF
TGTGCCAGCAGTTTGCGTACTAGAGGCTACACCTTC
>TRBJ1-2|TRBV29-1|-|-
CSVDGSVSRGYTF
TGCAGCGTTGATGGCAGTGTCTCTCGGGGCTACACCTTC
>TRBJ2-1|TRBV27|-|TRBD2
CASSPRPSGGARRYRSGEFF
TGTGCCAGCAGTCCCCGTCCTAGCGGGGGGGCCCGGAGGTATCGCAGCGGGGAGTTCTTC
>TRBJ1-1|TRBV29-1|-|-
CSDSQGIGTEAFF
TGCAGCGACTCGCAGGGAATCGGCACTGAAGCTTTCTTT
>TRBJ2-3|TRBV7-2|-|-
CASSSPRDTQYF
TGTGCCAGCAGCTCCCCTAGGGATACGCAGTATTTT
>TRBJ1-2|TRBV7-6|once|-
CASSLFREGHYGYTF
TGTGCCAGCAGCTTATTCCGGGAAGGGCACTATGGCTACACCTTC
>TRBJ1-5|TRBV2|-|-
CASSEALFGQGFDGNQPQHF
TGTGCCAGCAGTGAAGCGCTTTTCGGGCAGGGTTTTGATGGCAATCAGCCCCAGCATTTT
>TRBJ2-7|TRBV7-9|-|-
CASQQGGGEQYF
TGTGCCAGCCAGCAGGGTGGGGGCGAGCAGTACTTC
>TRBJ2-1|TRBV25-1|-|-
CASSTFLGQFF
TGTGCCAGCAGTACGTTCCTGGGGCAGTTCTTC
>TRBJ2-6|TRBV7-2|-|-
CASTVRQHSGANVLTF
TGTGCCAGCACCGTTAGACAGCACTCTGGGGCCAACGTCCTGACTTTC
>TRBJ1-2|TRBV4-3|-|-
CASSQDLKGYGYTF
TGCGCCAGCAGCCAAGATTTGAAGGGCTATGGCTACACCTTC
>TRBJ2-7|TRBV24-1|-|-
CAAGGNSYEQYF
TGTGCCGCCGGGGGCAACTCCTACGAGCAGTACTTC
>TRBJ2-2|TRBV7-2|-|TRBD2
CASSSLAGLNTGELFF
TGTGCCAGCAGCTCCTTAGCGGGCCTGAACACCGGGGAGCTGTTTTTT
>TRBJ2-5|TRBV3-1/TRBV3-2|once|-
CASSQGFQDGFGETQYF
TGTGCCAGCAGCCAGGGGTTCCAGGACGGGTTTGGGGAGACCCAGTACTTC
>TRBJ1-6|TRBV24-1|few|-
CATSGPRSPLHF
TGTGCCACCAGTGGCCCCCGGTCACCCCTCCACTTT
>TRBJ1-1|TRBV9|-|-
CASSVEAGTEAFF
TGTGCCAGCAGCGTAGAGGCGGGGACTGAAGCTTTCTTT
>TRBJ2-5|TRBV11-2|-|-
CASSLREGGRGKTQYF
TGTGCCAGCAGCCTACGCGAGGGGGGGCGCGGAAAGACCCAGTACTTC
>TRBJ2-7|TRBV28|few|-
CASSLYGSYEQYF
TGTGCCAGCAGTTTATACGGGAGCTACGAGCAGTACTTC
>TRBJ2-6|TRBV6-1|-|TRBD1
CASSEATGTGRFSGANVLTF
TGTGCCAGCAGTGAAGCGACCGGGACAGGCCGTTTCTCTGGGGCCAACGTCCTGACTTTC
>TRBJ1-1|TRBV5-1|-|-
CASSLGSSQGVGTEAFF
TGCGCCAGCAGCTTGGGTTCGAGTCAGGGCGTAGGGACTGAAGCTTTCTTT
>TRBJ2-1|TRBV14|-|-
CASSQVGKGPSSYNEQFF
TGTGCCAGCAGCCAAGTCGGTAAGGGCCCTAGCTCCTACAATGAGCAGTTCTTC
>TRBJ1-1|TRBV2|-|TRBD1
CASSGTDLNTEAFF
TGTGCCAGCAGCGGGACAGACTTGAACACTGAAGCTTTCTTT
>TRBJ2-2|TRBV7-8|-|TRBD2
CASSSRPTSGRANTGELFF
TGTGCCAGCAGCTCCCGACCGACTAGCGGGAGGGCGAACACCGGGGAGCTGTTTTTT
>TRBJ2-7|TRBV25-1|-|-
CASSAEWGAAYEQYF
TGTGCCAGCAGTGCTGAGTGGGGAGCGGCTTACGAGCAGTACTTC
>TRBJ1-1|TRBV19|-|-
CASSSHLAEAFF
TGTGCCAGTAGTTCCCATTTAGCTGAAGCTTTCTTT
>TRBJ1-4|TRBV6-5|-|TRBD1
CASSYSLGQGVEKLFF
TGTGCCAGCAGTTACTCCTTGGGACAGGGGGTCGAAAAACTGTTTTTT
>TRBJ2-1|TRBV5-1|-|TRBD2
CASSLGLLAGGYNEQFF
TGCGCCAGCAGCTTGGGACTTCTAGCGGGAGGGTACAATGAGCAGTTCTTC
>TRBJ1-5|TRBV29-1|-|TRBD1
CSVEQGAGQPQHF
TGCAGCGTTGAACAGGGGGCAGGTCAGCCCCAGCATTTT
>TRBJ2-7|TRBV27|-|-
CASKSGGGSYYEQYF
TGTGCCAGCAAATCGGGAGGGGGCTCCTACTACGAGCAGTACTTC
>TRBJ1-1|TRBV5-8|-|-
CASSFEGSTEAFF
TGTGCCAGCAGCTTTGAGGGGTCCACTGAAGCTTTCTTT
>TRBJ2-5|TRBV29-1|-|-
CSVDSFVGETQYF
TGCAGCGTTGACTCATTCGTTGGGGAGACCCAGTACTTC
>TRBJ1-3|TRBV7-2|-|-
CASSSRLHTSGNTIYF
TGTGCCAGCAGCTCCCGTTTGCACACCTCTGGAAACACCATATATTTT
>TRBJ1-3|TRBV6-5|-|-
CASSLGLAGGNTIYF
TGTGCCAGCAGCTTGGGCCTCGCAGGTGGAAACACCATATATTTT
>TRBJ1-6|TRBV2|-|-
CASSPPQVLKNSPLHF
TGTGCCAGCAGCCCCCCGCAGGTGTTGAAAAATTCACCCCTCCACTTT
>TRBJ2-1|TRBV7-8|-|-
CASSFWQGSEQFF
TGTGCCAGCAGCTTTTGGCAGGGCAGTGAGCAGTTCTTC
>TRBJ1-3|TRBV6-6|-|-
CASTEIGRPGNTIYF
TGTGCCAGCACTGAAATAGGGCGGCCAGGAAACACCATATATTTT
>TRBJ2-2|TRBV3-1/TRBV3-2|-|-
CASSQEDNTGELFF
TGTGCCAGCAGCCAAGAAGATAACACCGGGGAGCTGTTTTTT
>TRBJ1-3|TRBV18|once|-
CASSPPEVRGGNTIYF
TGTGCCAGCTCACCACCGGAGGTCCGAGGGGGAAACACCATATATTTT